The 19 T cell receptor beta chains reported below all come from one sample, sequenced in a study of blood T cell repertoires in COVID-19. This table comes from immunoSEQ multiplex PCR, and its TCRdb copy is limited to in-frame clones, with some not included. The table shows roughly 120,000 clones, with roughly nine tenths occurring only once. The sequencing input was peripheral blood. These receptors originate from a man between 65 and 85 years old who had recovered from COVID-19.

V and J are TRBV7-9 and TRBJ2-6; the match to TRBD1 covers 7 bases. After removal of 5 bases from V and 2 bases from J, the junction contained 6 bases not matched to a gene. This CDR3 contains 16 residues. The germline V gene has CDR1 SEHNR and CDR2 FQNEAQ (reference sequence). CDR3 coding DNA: TGTGCCAGCAGCCCTAGACAGGGTGCTGGGGCCAACGTCCTGACTTTC. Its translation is CASSPRQGAGANVLTF.

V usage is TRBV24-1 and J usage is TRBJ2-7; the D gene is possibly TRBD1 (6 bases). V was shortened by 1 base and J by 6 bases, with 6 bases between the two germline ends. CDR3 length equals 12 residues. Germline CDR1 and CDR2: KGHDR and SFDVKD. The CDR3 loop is CATSDFRGEQYF. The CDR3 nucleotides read TGTGCCACCAGTGATTTCAGGGGCGAGCAGTACTTC.

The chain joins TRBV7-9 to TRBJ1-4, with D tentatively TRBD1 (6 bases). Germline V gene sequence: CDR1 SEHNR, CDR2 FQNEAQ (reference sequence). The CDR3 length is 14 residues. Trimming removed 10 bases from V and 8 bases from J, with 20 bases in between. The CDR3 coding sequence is TGTGCCACCCAGGGGCCCTCAGAGTACGAAAAACTGTTTTTT. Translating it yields CATQGPSEYEKLFF.

The CDR3 DNA follows: TGCGCCAGCAGCTATCGGGGGGGCGTCTCCGGGGAGCTGTTTTTT. Amino acid sequence: CASSYRGGVSGELFF. The genes are TRBV5-1 and TRBJ2-2; 8 nucleotides agree with TRBD2. The CDR3 consists of 15 residues. V lost 3 bases to trimming and J lost 6 bases; unmatched junction nucleotides: 7. Germline CDR1 reads SGHRS; CDR2 reads YFSETQ.

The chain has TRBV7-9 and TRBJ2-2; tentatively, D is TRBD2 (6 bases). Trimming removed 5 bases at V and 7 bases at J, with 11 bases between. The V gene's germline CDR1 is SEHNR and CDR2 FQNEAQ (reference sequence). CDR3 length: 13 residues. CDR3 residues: CASSRGTGGELFF. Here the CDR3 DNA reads TGTGCCAGCAGCCGCGGGACCGGCGGGGAGCTGTTTTTT. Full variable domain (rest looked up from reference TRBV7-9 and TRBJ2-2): DTGVSQNPRHKITKRGQNVTFRCDPISEHNRLYWYRQTLGQGPEFLTYFQNEAQLEKSRLLSDRFSAERPKGSFSTLEIQRTEQGDSAMYLCASSRGTGGELFFGEGSRLTVL.

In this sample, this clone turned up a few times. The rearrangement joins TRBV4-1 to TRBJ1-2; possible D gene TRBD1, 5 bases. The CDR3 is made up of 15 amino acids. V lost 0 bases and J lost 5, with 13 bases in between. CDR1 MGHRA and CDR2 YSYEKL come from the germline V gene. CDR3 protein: CASSQERAGRYGYTF. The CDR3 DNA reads TGCGCCAGCAGCCAAGAACGGGCAGGGAGGTATGGCTACACCTTC.

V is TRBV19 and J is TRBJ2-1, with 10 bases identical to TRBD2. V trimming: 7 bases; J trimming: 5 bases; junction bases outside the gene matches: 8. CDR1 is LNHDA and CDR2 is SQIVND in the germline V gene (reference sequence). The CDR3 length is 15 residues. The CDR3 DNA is TGTGCCAGTACTACCTTAGCGGGAGGCAACAATGAGCAGTTCTTC. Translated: CASTTLAGGNNEQFF.

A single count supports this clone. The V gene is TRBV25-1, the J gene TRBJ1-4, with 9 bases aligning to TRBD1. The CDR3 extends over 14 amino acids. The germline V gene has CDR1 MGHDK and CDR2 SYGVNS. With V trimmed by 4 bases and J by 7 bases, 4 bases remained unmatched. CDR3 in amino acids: CASSGTGEAEKLFF. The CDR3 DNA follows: TGTGCCAGCAGTGGGACAGGGGAGGCTGAAAAACTGTTTTTT. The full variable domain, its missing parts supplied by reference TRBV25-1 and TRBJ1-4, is EADIYQTPRYLVIGTGKKITLECSQTMGHDKMYWYQQDPGMELHLIHYSYGVNSTEKGDLSSESTVSRIRTEHFPLTLESARPSHTSQYLCASSGTGEAEKLFFGSGTQLSVL.

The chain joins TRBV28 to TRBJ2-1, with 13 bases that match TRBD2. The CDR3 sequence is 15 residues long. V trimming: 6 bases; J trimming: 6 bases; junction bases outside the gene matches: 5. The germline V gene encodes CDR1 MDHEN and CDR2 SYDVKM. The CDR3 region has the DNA TGTGCCAGCAGCATGACTAGCGGGGGGACCAATGAGCAGTTCTTC. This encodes CASSMTSGGTNEQFF.

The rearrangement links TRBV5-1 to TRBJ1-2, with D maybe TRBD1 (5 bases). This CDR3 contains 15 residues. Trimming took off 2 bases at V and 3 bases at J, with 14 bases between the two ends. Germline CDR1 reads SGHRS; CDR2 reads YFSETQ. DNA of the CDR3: TGCGCCAGCAGCTTTGGGGCAACCGAAGACTATGGCTACACCTTC. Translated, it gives CASSFGATEDYGYTF.

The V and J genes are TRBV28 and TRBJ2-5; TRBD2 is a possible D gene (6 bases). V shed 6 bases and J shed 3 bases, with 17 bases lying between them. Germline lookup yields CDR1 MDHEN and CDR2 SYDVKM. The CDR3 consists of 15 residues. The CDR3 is CASSRGPEREETQYF. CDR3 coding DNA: TGTGCCAGCAGCCGAGGGCCGGAGCGGGAAGAGACCCAGTACTTC.

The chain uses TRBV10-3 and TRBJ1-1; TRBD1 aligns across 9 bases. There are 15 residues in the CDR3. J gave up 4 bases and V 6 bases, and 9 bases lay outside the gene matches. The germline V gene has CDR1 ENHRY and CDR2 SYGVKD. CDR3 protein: CAIRGQGGGRTEAFF. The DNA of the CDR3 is TGTGCCATCAGGGGACAGGGAGGAGGGCGCACTGAAGCTTTCTTT.

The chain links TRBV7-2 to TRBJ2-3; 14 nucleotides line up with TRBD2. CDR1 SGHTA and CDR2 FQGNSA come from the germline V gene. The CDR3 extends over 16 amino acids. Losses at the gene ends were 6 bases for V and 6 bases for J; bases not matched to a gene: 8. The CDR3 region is CASRKTSGGAGDTQYF. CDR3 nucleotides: TGTGCCAGCAGGAAGACTAGCGGGGGGGCCGGGGATACGCAGTATTTT. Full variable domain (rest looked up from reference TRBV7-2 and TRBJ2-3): GAGVSQSPSNKVTEKGKDVELRCDPISGHTALYWYRQSLGQGLEFLIYFQGNSAPDKSGLPSDRFSAERTGGSVSTLTIQRTQQEDSAVYLCASRKTSGGAGDTQYFGPGTRLTVL.

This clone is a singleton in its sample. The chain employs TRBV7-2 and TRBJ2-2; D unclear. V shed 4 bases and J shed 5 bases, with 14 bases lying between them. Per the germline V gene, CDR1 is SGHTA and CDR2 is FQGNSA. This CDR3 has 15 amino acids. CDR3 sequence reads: CASSSLSPRTGELFF. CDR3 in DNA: TGTGCCAGCAGCTCACTTTCCCCCCGGACCGGGGAGCTGTTTTTT.

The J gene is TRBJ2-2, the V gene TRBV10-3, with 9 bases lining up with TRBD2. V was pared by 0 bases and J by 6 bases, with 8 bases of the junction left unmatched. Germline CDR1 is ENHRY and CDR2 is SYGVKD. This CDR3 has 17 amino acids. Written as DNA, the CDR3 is TGTGCCATCAGTGAGTCGACGCGGGGGGGCTCTTCCGGGGAGCTGTTTTTT. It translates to CAISESTRGGSSGELFF.

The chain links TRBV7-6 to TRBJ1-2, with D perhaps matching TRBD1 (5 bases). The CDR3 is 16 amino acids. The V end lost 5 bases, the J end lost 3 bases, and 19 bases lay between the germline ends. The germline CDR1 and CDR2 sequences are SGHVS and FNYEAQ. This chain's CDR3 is CASSRTGGFGDYGYTF. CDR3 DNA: TGTGCCAGCAGCCGCACTGGGGGGTTCGGGGACTATGGCTACACCTTC. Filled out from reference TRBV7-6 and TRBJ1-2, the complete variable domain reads GAGVSQSPRYKVTKRGQDVALRCDPISGHVSLYWYRQALGQGPEFLTYFNYEAQQDKSGLPNDRFSAERPEGSISTLTIQRTEQRDSAMYRCASSRTGGFGDYGYTFGSGTRLTVV.

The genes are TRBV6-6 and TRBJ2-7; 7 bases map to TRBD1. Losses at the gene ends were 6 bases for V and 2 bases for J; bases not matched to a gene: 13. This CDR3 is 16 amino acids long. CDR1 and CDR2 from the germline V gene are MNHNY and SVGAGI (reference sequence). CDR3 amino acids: CASRERDREKAYEQYF. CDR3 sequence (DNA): TGTGCCAGCAGGGAGAGAGACAGGGAAAAGGCCTACGAGCAGTACTTC.

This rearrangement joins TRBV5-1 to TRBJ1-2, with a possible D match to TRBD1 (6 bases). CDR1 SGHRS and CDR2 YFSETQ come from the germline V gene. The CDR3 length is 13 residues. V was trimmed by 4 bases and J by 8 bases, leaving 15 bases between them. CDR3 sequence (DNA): TGCGCCAGCAGCGGAAGGGCAGGGGACGGCTACACCTTC. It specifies CASSGRAGDGYTF.

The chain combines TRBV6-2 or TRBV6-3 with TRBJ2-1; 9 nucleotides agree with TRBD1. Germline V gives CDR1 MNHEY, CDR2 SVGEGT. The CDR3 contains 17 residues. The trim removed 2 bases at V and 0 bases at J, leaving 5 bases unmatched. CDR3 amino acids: CASSYRPGQGSYNEQFF. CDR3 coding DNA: TGTGCCAGCAGTTACCGACCGGGACAGGGCTCCTACAATGAGCAGTTCTTC.